The 6 T cell receptor beta chains presented below share a single source sample, sequenced in a study of T cells in Graves' hyperthyroidism and ophthalmopathy. Amplification yielded TCR beta CDR3 regions, with RNA transcripts as the source. A first-round RT-PCR of the TCR CDR3 used the HTBI primer set. One entry per CDR3 protein results from TCRdb running MiXCR on the multiplex PCR reads. The sample has roughly 170,000 distinct CDR3 sequences, about 17% seen once. The sample comprised blood. The receptors originated from a woman aged 50 to 60 with Graves' hyperthyroidism.

The chain links TRBV3-1 to TRBJ1-6; D call uncertain. The CDR3 has 16 amino acids. V dropped 0 bases and J dropped 5 bases, with 11 bases sitting between them. Germline V gene lookup returns CDR1 LGHDT and CDR2 YNNKEL (reference sequence). In DNA form, the CDR3 reads TGTGCCAGCAGCCAAGATTTTAACAGCCATAATTCACCCCTCCACTTT. This encodes CASSQDFNSHNSPLHF. The full variable domain, its missing parts supplied by reference TRBV3-1 and TRBJ1-6, is DTAVSQTPKYLVTQMGNDKSIKCEQNLGHDTMYWYKQDSKKFLKIMFSYNNKELIINETVPNRFSPKSPDKAHLNLHINSLELGDSAVYFCASSQDFNSHNSPLHFGNGTRLTVT.

This clonotype was observed many times. At one end the junction does not follow the germline gene, possibly because of a read error. The rearrangement links TRBV28 to TRBJ2-3; D is possibly TRBD2 (6 bases). This CDR3 contains 16 residues. Germline loops: CDR1 MDHEN, CDR2 SYDVKM. The CDR3 loop reads CANSLVARGLTDTQYF. The CDR3 DNA reads TGTGCCAACAGTTTAGTTGCGCGGGGACTCACAGATACGCAGTATTTT.

The CDR3 DNA reads TGTGCCATCAGTGAGCCGGGGAGGTCGGACACTGAAGCTTTCTTT. Its translation is CAISEPGRSDTEAFF. This sequence joins TRBV10-3 and TRBJ1-1; D gene ambiguous. The germline CDR1 and CDR2 sequences are ENHRY and SYGVKD. This CDR3 is 15 amino acids long. V lost 2 bases, J lost 3 bases, and 13 bases lay in between.

The genes are TRBV5-1 and TRBJ1-1, with D hard to call. Germline V gene sequence: CDR1 SGHRS, CDR2 YFSETQ. V gave up 6 bases and J gave up 2 bases, with 5 bases separating them. The CDR3 is 11 amino acids. The CDR3 sequence: CASTYNTEAFF. For the CDR3, the DNA is TGCGCCAGCACTTATAACACTGAAGCTTTCTTT.

The rearrangement uses TRBV7-3 and TRBJ2-2; no clear D. V lost 3 bases and J lost 0, with 8 bases in between. The CDR3 extends over 15 amino acids. Germline CDR1 is SGHTA and CDR2 is FQGTGA. This CDR3 is CASSFTPANTGELFF. The CDR3 nucleotides read TGTGCCAGCAGCTTCACGCCCGCGAACACCGGGGAGCTGTTTTTT.

This clonotype was found a few times. This may be a read error, as it is one base from a much larger clone. This chain joins TRBV28 and TRBJ1-5; possibly TRBD1 for D (5 bases). V shed 6 bases and J shed 2 bases, with 14 bases lying between them. Germline CDR1 reads MDHEN; CDR2 reads SYDVKM. This CDR3 has 15 amino acids. CDR3 protein: CASRGAPAGNQPQHF. In DNA form, the CDR3 reads TGTGCCAGCAGAGGGGCCCCGGCGGGCAATCAGCCCCAGCATTTT.